The rows below give T cell receptor beta chains drawn from one sample of a study of cytomegalovirus exposure and HLA in healthy donors. The protocol was immunoSEQ multiplex PCR, while the TCRdb copy is restricted to in-frame clones and leaves out a portion. The table records approximately 54,000 clones, about four fifths of them present only once. The specimen was PBMCs. The receptors stem from a woman aged 18-35 years in good health and CMV-seronegative. Both conserved end residues are part of each CDR3. Fields, in order: V gene, J gene, D gene, clone size, CDR3 protein, CDR3 DNA. A D gene is named only where the DNA matches it firmly. Size values are once, few and many counts, or a class for expanded clones, and some rows have none.

>TRBV18|TRBJ1-3|NA|NA
CASSPDSAGNTIYF
TGTGCCAGCTCACCGGACAGTGCTGGAAACACCATATATTTT
>TRBV28|TRBJ1-5|NA|few
CASSSPRGNGNQPQHF
TGTGCCAGCAGTTCTCCCAGGGGAAATGGCAATCAGCCCCAGCATTTT
>TRBV7-6|TRBJ2-5|NA|NA
CASSPRGRPPHPRGETQYF
TGTGCCAGCAGCCCCCGGGGAAGACCACCACACCCCCGGGGAGAGACCCAGTACTTC
>TRBV7-8|TRBJ1-1|TRBD1|NA
CASSQGQGMNTEAFF
TGTGCCAGCAGCCAAGGACAGGGGATGAACACTGAAGCTTTCTTT
>TRBV5-1|TRBJ2-1|TRBD2|NA
CASSPRTSGSYNEQFF
TGCGCCAGCAGCCCAAGGACTAGCGGGAGTTATAATGAGCAGTTCTTC
>TRBV28|TRBJ1-3|TRBD1|NA
CASSSPQGAEGNTIYF
TGTGCCAGCAGTTCTCCACAGGGGGCAGAAGGAAACACCATATATTTT
>TRBV19|TRBJ2-1|TRBD2|NA
CASRLGGGDEQFF
TGTGCCAGTAGGCTGGGGGGAGGGGATGAGCAGTTCTTC
>TRBV18|TRBJ1-1|NA|once
CASSPRQHMNTEAFF
TGTGCCAGCTCACCCAGGCAGCACATGAACACTGAAGCTTTCTTT
>TRBV27|TRBJ1-4|NA|NA
CASSLRGGHEKLFF
TGTGCCAGCAGCCTCCGGGGAGGGCATGAAAAACTGTTTTTT
>TRBV28|TRBJ1-4|TRBD1|NA
CASRAGTGYNGELFF
TGTGCCAGCAGGGCCGGGACAGGGTATAATGGTGAACTGTTTTTT
>TRBV11-2|TRBJ2-7|TRBD2|NA
CASSLGLAASYEQYF
TGTGCCAGCAGCTTGGGACTAGCGGCATCCTACGAGCAGTACTTC
>TRBV30|TRBJ2-7|TRBD2|NA
CAWNRTGTGLAWQYF
TGTGCCTGGAATCGTACGGGGACCGGACTAGCTTGGCAGTACTTC
>TRBV7-2|TRBJ2-5|NA|NA
CASSPTNLLQPGTQYF
TGTGCCAGCAGCCCCACTAACCTACTCCAACCTGGGACCCAGTACTTC
>TRBV7-6|TRBJ2-7|TRBD2|once
CASSLSRGSGRREQYF
TGTGCCAGCAGCTTATCGCGGGGTAGCGGGAGGCGTGAGCAGTACTTC
>TRBV10-3|TRBJ1-1|NA|NA
CAISESQGGASTEAFF
TGTGCCATCAGTGAGTCACAGGGAGGGGCGAGCACTGAAGCTTTCTTT
>TRBV28|TRBJ2-2|TRBD1|NA
CASRYRGAGELFF
TGTGCCAGCAGATACAGGGGGGCCGGGGAGCTGTTTTTT
>TRBV7-2|TRBJ1-5|NA|NA
CASSADGRSNQPQHF
TGTGCCAGCAGCGCGGATGGGAGAAGCAATCAGCCCCAGCATTTT
>TRBV5-1|TRBJ1-4|TRBD1|NA
CASSLAPRGRFGANEKLFF
TGCGCCAGCAGCTTGGCCCCCAGGGGGCGATTCGGAGCTAATGAAAAACTGTTTTTT
>TRBV7-2|TRBJ2-1|TRBD2|NA
CASGTLAGGPTTYNEQFF
TGTGCCAGCGGAACCTTAGCGGGAGGGCCTACCACCTACAATGAGCAGTTCTTC
>TRBV5-4|TRBJ2-7|NA|NA
CASSSQGSQYF
TGTGCCAGCAGCTCTCAGGGCTCACAGTACTTC
>TRBV7-3|TRBJ2-1|TRBD2|NA
CASRPPSGKNEQFF
TGTGCCAGCAGACCCCCTAGCGGGAAGAATGAGCAGTTCTTC
>TRBV27|TRBJ2-3|TRBD1|few
CASRGQQTDTQYF
TGTGCCAGCCGGGGACAGCAAACAGATACGCAGTATTTT
>TRBV6-1|TRBJ1-5|NA|NA
CASTAGPHPNQPQHF
TGTGCCAGCACCGCGGGCCCCCACCCTAATCAGCCCCAGCATTTT
>TRBV5-4|TRBJ1-1|NA|NA
CASSLNDYTEAFF
TGTGCCAGCAGCTTGAATGACTACACTGAAGCTTTCTTT
>TRBV28|TRBJ2-7|TRBD2|NA
CASSLRGLAGHYEQYF
TGTGCCAGCAGTTTGAGGGGACTAGCGGGGCACTACGAGCAGTACTTC
>TRBV28|TRBJ2-1|NA|NA
CASSPRGTVTMKQFF
TGTGCCAGCAGTCCCCGCGGGACAGTGACAATGAAGCAGTTCTTC
>TRBV27|TRBJ1-2|NA|NA
CASSWAGAGIKGGYTF
TGTGCCAGCAGTTGGGCAGGGGCAGGAATTAAGGGTGGCTACACCTTC
>TRBV5-1|TRBJ2-6|NA|NA
CARKHPLSGANGLTF
TGCGCCCGAAAACACCCTCTCTCTGGGGCCAACGGCCTGACTTTC
>TRBV28|TRBJ1-2|NA|NA
CASTRPRGFHGYTF
TGTGCCAGCACCCGACCCAGGGGTTTTCATGGCTACACCTTC
>TRBV28|TRBJ1-3|TRBD1|NA
CASTEPTRQGVGNTIYF
TGTGCCAGCACCGAACCGACAAGACAGGGGGTAGGAAACACCATATATTTT
>TRBV2|TRBJ1-3|TRBD1|NA
CASSGGQGGSRNTIYF
TGTGCCAGCAGTGGGGGACAGGGGGGCAGCAGGAACACCATATATTTT
>TRBV19|TRBJ2-7|TRBD1|NA
CASSRTGYEQYF
TGTGCCAGTTCCAGGACAGGCTACGAGCAGTACTTC
>TRBV6-1|TRBJ2-1|TRBD2|NA
CASSEEGGGPNEQFF
TGTGCCAGCAGTGAAGAGGGCGGGGGGCCAAATGAGCAGTTCTTC
>TRBV9|TRBJ1-1|NA|NA
CASSVGFRDTMNTEAFF
TGTGCCAGCAGCGTAGGTTTCCGGGACACTATGAACACTGAAGCTTTCTTT
>TRBV7-3|TRBJ2-4|TRBD1|NA
CASSFLEKRDSQYF
TGTGCCAGCAGCTTCCTAGAAAAACGGGACAGTCAGTACTTC
>TRBV11-2|TRBJ1-2|NA|once
CASLPGREANYGYTF
TGTGCCAGCCTTCCCGGGAGGGAGGCTAACTATGGCTACACCTTC
>TRBV5-6|TRBJ2-6|TRBD2|once
CASSLVGEGPYSGANGLTF
TGTGCCAGCAGCTTGGTCGGGGAGGGGCCCTATTCTGGGGCCAACGGCCTGACTTTC
>TRBV18|TRBJ2-2|NA|NA
CASSPPFGAGELFF
TGTGCCAGCTCACCGCCATTCGGGGCCGGGGAGCTGTTTTTT
>TRBV11-2|TRBJ2-4|NA|NA
CASSLGGKNIQYF
TGTGCCAGCAGCTTGGGGGGTAAAAACATTCAGTACTTC
>TRBV2|TRBJ1-2|TRBD1|NA
CASKQGDTNYGYTF
TGTGCCAGTAAACAGGGGGATACTAACTATGGCTACACCTTC
>TRBV5-6|TRBJ2-5|NA|NA
CASGKSTTRTQETQYF
TGTGCCAGCGGAAAATCTACTACACGAACTCAAGAGACCCAGTACTTC
>TRBV4-1|TRBJ2-1|TRBD2|few
CASSQDEGTSGRAKFF
TGCGCCAGCAGCCAAGATGAGGGGACTAGCGGGAGGGCCAAGTTCTTC